The 16 T cell receptor beta chains below all came from one sample that was sequenced in a study of blood T cell repertoires in COVID-19. The assay was immunoSEQ multiplex PCR, and TCRdb's table has in-frame clones only and misses some. Among 160,000 or so clones listed, more than 80% were seen once. The specimen sequenced was peripheral blood. Source of these receptors: a middle-aged woman with acute or convalescent COVID-19.

In nucleotides, the CDR3 is TGTGCCACCAGCAGAGATCTGCGTCGAGCCACAGATACGCAGTATTTT. It specifies CATSRDLRRATDTQYF. The chain employs TRBV15 and TRBJ2-3; no clear D gene. This CDR3 has 16 residues. The V gene's germline CDR1 is LNHNV and CDR2 YYDKDF (reference sequence). Trimming cost V 0 bases and J 2 bases, with 12 bases left between them.

The V call is TRBV29-1, the J call TRBJ2-3, with a tentative D call TRBD1 (5 bases). The germline V and J ends were trimmed by 3 bases and 6 bases, with 16 bases remaining between them. Per the germline V gene, CDR1 is SQVTM and CDR2 is ANQGSEA. This CDR3 has 14 amino acids. The DNA of the CDR3 is TGCAGCGTTGATGGTCTAAGGGGCGGTGATACGCAGTATTTT. It specifies CSVDGLRGGDTQYF.

The gene calls are TRBV5-1 and TRBJ1-6, with a tentative D call TRBD1 (6 bases). The ends were cut back, 2 bases at V and 6 bases at J, with 21 bases in the middle. Germline V gene data show CDR1 as SGHRS and CDR2 as YFSETQ. This CDR3 region has 18 residues. The CDR3 bases are TGCGCCAGCAGCTTCGGGACAACCGGTTCCTCGTTTAATTCACCCCTCCACTTT. Residues: CASSFGTTGSSFNSPLHF.

This chain uses TRBV5-1 with TRBJ2-5; 10 nucleotides match TRBD1. The CDR3 has 15 residues. Per the germline V gene, CDR1 is SGHRS and CDR2 is YFSETQ. V shed 3 bases and J 7 bases; nucleotides not matched to a gene: 9. CDR3 sequence: CASSWEGQGYGTQYF. The CDR3 DNA sequence: TGCGCCAGCAGCTGGGAGGGACAGGGGTACGGGACCCAGTACTTC.

In DNA, the CDR3 is TGCGCCAGCAGCTTGGGACAGGGGACCACTGAAGCTTTCTTT. It translates to CASSLGQGTTEAFF. The V and J genes are TRBV5-1 and TRBJ1-1, with 8 nucleotides matching TRBD1. CDR3 size: 14 residues. From germline, CDR1 is SGHRS and CDR2 YFSETQ. V trimming: 0 bases; J trimming: 4 bases; junction bases outside the gene matches: 2.

The chain employs TRBV11-2 and TRBJ1-1; 12 bases map to TRBD1. With V trimmed by 3 bases and J by 11 bases, 10 bases remained unmatched. Germline loops: CDR1 SGHAT, CDR2 FQNNGV. The CDR3 has 15 amino acids. The CDR3 DNA follows: TGTGCCAGCAGCTTGGTCCCGGGACAGGGGGCTCGGGCTTTCTTT. Its protein is CASSLVPGQGARAFF.

The chain uses TRBV9 and TRBJ1-3; tentative D call: TRBD1 (6 bases). CDR3 length: 15 residues. Trimming took 5 bases from V and 0 from J, leaving 12 bases between them. CDR1 and CDR2 (germline): SGDLS, YYNGEE. CDR3 loop: CASRAQGTSGNTIYF. In nucleotides, the CDR3 is TGTGCCAGCAGGGCCCAGGGGACCTCTGGAAACACCATATATTTT.

The gene calls are TRBV5-1 and TRBJ2-7; TRBD1 might be the D (5 bases). V lost 2 bases to trimming and J lost 0 bases, with 6 bases between them. Germline assignment: CDR1 SGHRS and CDR2 YFSETQ. This CDR3 spans 13 amino acids. Here the CDR3 DNA reads TGCGCCAGCAGCTTCCAGGGCTCCTACGAGCAGTACTTC. It yields the protein CASSFQGSYEQYF.

The chain carries TRBV4-1 and TRBJ2-7; 9 nucleotides agree with TRBD1. The CDR3 is made up of 14 amino acids. CDR1 and CDR2 from the germline V gene are MGHRA and YSYEKL. Trimming removed 3 bases from V and 6 bases from J; junction bases left unmatched: 6. The CDR3 loop reads CASSQGQGFGEQYF. For the CDR3, the DNA is TGCGCCAGCAGCCAGGGACAGGGTTTTGGCGAGCAGTACTTC.

This chain joins TRBV7-3 and TRBJ2-3, with a possible D match to TRBD1 (6 bases). CDR3 size: 15 residues. V lost 0 bases, J lost 5 bases, and 12 bases lay in between. Germline assignment: CDR1 SGHTA and CDR2 FQGTGA. In nucleotides, the CDR3 is TGTGCCAGCAGCTTAACAATGGGGGCCGGAGATACGCAGTATTTT. Residues: CASSLTMGAGDTQYF.

Details on this clone: The junction departs from the called germline gene at one end, perhaps through a read error. V is TRBV6-5 and J is TRBJ1-1; the match to TRBD1 covers 9 bases. CDR3 size: 14 residues. The germline V gene encodes CDR1 MNHEY and CDR2 SVGAGI. The CDR3 loop reads CASKEVPGQGEGFF. Here the CDR3 DNA reads TGTGCCAGCAAGGAGGTCCCGGGACAGGGAGAAGGTTTCTTT.

The chain recombines TRBV2 with TRBJ1-4; 9 bases agree with TRBD1. CDR3 length: 16 amino acids. J lost 8 bases, V lost 6 bases, and 13 bases had no gene match. CDR1 and CDR2 from the germline V gene are SNHLY and FYNNEI. The CDR3 region has the DNA TGTGCCAGCAGGGGTAGCCCGGACAGGGGATTCGAAAAACTGTTTTTT. Protein sequence: CASRGSPDRGFEKLFF.

This chain links TRBV6-5 with TRBJ2-2; D is uncertain. There are 12 residues in the CDR3. Trimming took off 6 bases at V and 4 bases at J, with 6 bases between the two ends. Germline-derived CDR1 and CDR2 are MNHEY and SVGAGI. CDR3 in DNA: TGTGCCAGCAGGGCTAGCACCGGGGAGCTGTTTTTT. It codes for CASRASTGELFF.

The chain combines TRBV11-2 with TRBJ2-5, with TRBD2 matching 10 bases. Germline trimming cut 5 bases from V and 5 bases from J; bases unmatched to any gene: 17. The CDR3 contains 18 residues. CDR1 is SGHAT, CDR2 FQNNGV, per germline. Here the CDR3 reads CASSPRTQLAGLVETQYF. The CDR3 DNA reads as TGTGCCAGCAGCCCACGAACCCAACTAGCGGGGCTGGTCGAGACCCAGTACTTC.

The V call is TRBV20-1, the J call TRBJ2-1; 10 bases line up with TRBD2. V shed 3 bases, J shed 2 bases, and the junction held 4 bases outside the gene matches. From germline, CDR1 is DFQATT and CDR2 SNEGSKA (reference sequence). There are 15 residues in the CDR3. The CDR3 DNA follows: TGCAGTGCTAGTACAGCGGGAGGGCCCTACAATGAGCAGTTCTTC. It translates to CSASTAGGPYNEQFF.

The rearrangement uses TRBV11-2 and TRBJ1-2; D is unresolved. The ends were cut back, 2 bases at V and 4 bases at J, with 14 bases in the middle. There are 15 residues in the CDR3. Germline V lookup: CDR1 SGHAT, CDR2 FQNNGV. Here the CDR3 reads CASSLNWENRYGYTF. The CDR3 bases are TGTGCCAGCAGCTTAAATTGGGAGAACCGCTATGGCTACACCTTC. Full variable domain (outside the CDR3, taken from reference TRBV11-2 and TRBJ1-2): EAGVAQSPRYKIIEKRQSVAFWCNPISGHATLYWYQQILGQGPKLLIQFQNNGVVDDSQLPKDRFSAERLKGVDSTLKIQPAKLEDSAVYLCASSLNWENRYGYTFGSGTRLTVV.